This entry lists 24 T cell receptor beta chains sequenced from one sample in a study of blood T cell repertoires in COVID-19. Repertoires were generated with immunoSEQ multiplex PCR, while TCRdb's copy carries only in-frame clones and drops some. The profile shows 340,000 or so clones, 80% to 90% of them singletons. Sequencing was performed on PBMCs or T cells enriched from blood (not recorded which). The source is a middle-aged woman with acute COVID-19.

This clone was detected a few times. The chain recombines TRBV28 with TRBJ2-7, with D perhaps TRBD2 (7 bases). The CDR3 covers 17 residues. Germline V gives CDR1 MDHEN, CDR2 SYDVKM. V was clipped by 6 bases and J by 2 bases, with 23 bases between them. As DNA, the CDR3 is TGTGCCAGCAGCCTAGGGGGGGATTTCTTAAGCCCCTACGAGCAGTACTTC. Translated, it gives CASSLGGDFLSPYEQYF.

The rearrangement joins TRBV10-3 to TRBJ2-5, with 7 bases identical to TRBD2. Germline CDR1 ENHRY, CDR2 SYGVKD. J gave up 1 base and V 11 bases, and 4 bases lay outside the gene matches. The CDR3 has 12 amino acids. Here the CDR3 DNA reads TGTGCCTCCAGCGGGGTCCAAGAGACCCAGTACTTC. It yields the protein CASSGVQETQYF.

This chain connects TRBV6-2 or TRBV6-3 to TRBJ1-1, with unresolved D. Germline CDR1 is MNHEY and CDR2 is SVGEGT. Trimming left V 6 bases short and J 0 bases short, with 17 bases between. This CDR3 spans 16 amino acids. The CDR3 DNA reads as TGTGCCAGCAGCCCTAATCGAGGGTTTATGAACACTGAAGCTTTCTTT. This translates into CASSPNRGFMNTEAFF.

The gene calls are TRBV2 and TRBJ1-4, with D tentatively TRBD1 (6 bases). The V end was cut by 7 bases, the J end by 3 bases, with 18 bases between. Germline V gene lookup returns CDR1 SNHLY and CDR2 FYNNEI. The CDR3 contains 16 residues. The CDR3 region is CASKAGDVRANEKLFF. DNA of the CDR3: TGTGCCAGCAAGGCAGGGGATGTCAGGGCTAATGAAAAACTGTTTTTT.

The chain links TRBV7-9 to TRBJ1-1, with TRBD1 matching 7 bases. The CDR3 is 14 residues long. Germline V gene sequence: CDR1 SEHNR, CDR2 FQNEAQ (reference sequence). J lost 0 bases, V lost 4 bases, and 2 bases had no gene match. DNA for the CDR3: TGTGCCAGCAGCTGGGGACAGATGAACACTGAAGCTTTCTTT. Its protein product is CASSWGQMNTEAFF. Supplemented by reference TRBV7-9 and TRBJ1-1, the full variable domain reads DTGVSQNPRHKITKRGQNVTFRCDPISEHNRLYWYRQTLGQGPEFLTYFQNEAQLEKSRLLSDRFSAERPKGSFSTLEIQRTEQGDSAMYLCASSWGQMNTEAFFGQGTRLTVV.

This chain joins TRBV28 and TRBJ1-2, with 9 bases matching TRBD1. There are 14 residues in the CDR3. Germline loops: CDR1 MDHEN, CDR2 SYDVKM. V shed 2 bases, J shed 9 bases, and the junction held 7 bases outside the gene matches. In DNA form, the CDR3 reads TGTGCCAGCAGTTTACGGGACAGGGTAAATAGCTACACCTTC. It encodes CASSLRDRVNSYTF.

The genes are TRBV19 and TRBJ1-2; D might be TRBD1 (5 bases). V lost 4 bases to trimming and J lost 6 bases, with 15 bases between them. Looked up from germline, CDR1 is LNHDA and CDR2 is SQIVND (reference sequence). There are 14 residues in the CDR3. The CDR3 loop is CASSSSGTSNGYTF. Written as DNA, the CDR3 is TGTGCCAGTAGTAGCTCTGGGACTAGCAATGGCTACACCTTC.

The V call is TRBV2, the J call TRBJ2-7; possibly TRBD2 for D (5 bases). The V and J ends lost 6 bases and 5 bases respectively, with 17 bases between them. Germline CDR1 and CDR2: SNHLY and FYNNEI. The CDR3 consists of 14 residues. CDR3: CASRGTAGNHEQYF. CDR3 sequence (DNA): TGTGCCAGCAGGGGTACAGCCGGGAACCACGAGCAGTACTTC.

In DNA form, the CDR3 reads TGTGCCAGCAGTTCAATGGAGACCCAGTACTTC. This translates into CASSSMETQYF. V and J are TRBV6-5 and TRBJ2-5; no clear D. V gave up 4 bases and J gave up 5 bases, with 5 bases separating them. CDR3 length equals 11 residues. Germline assignment: CDR1 MNHEY and CDR2 SVGAGI.

The chain uses TRBV9 and TRBJ2-5; D perhaps matches TRBD1 (5 bases). From germline, CDR1 is SGDLS and CDR2 YYNGEE. V lost 0 bases to trimming and J lost 0 bases, with 9 bases between them. The CDR3 totals 15 residues. This chain's CDR3 is CASSVGGRNQETQYF. The CDR3 DNA is TGTGCCAGCAGCGTAGGGGGCCGGAACCAAGAGACCCAGTACTTC.

The V call is TRBV7-2, the J call TRBJ1-6; D perhaps matches TRBD1 (6 bases). The CDR3 sequence is 16 residues long. Trimming cost V 1 base and J 7 bases, with 14 bases left between them. Germline V CDR1 and CDR2: SGHTA, FQGNSA. CDR3 sequence: CASSLDPTGRNSPLHF. CDR3 DNA: TGTGCCAGCAGCTTAGATCCGACAGGACGCAATTCACCCCTCCACTTT.

This chain uses TRBV27 with TRBJ1-1, with 7 nucleotides matching TRBD1. Trimming took 2 bases from V and 3 from J; bases not matched to a gene: 3. Germline loops: CDR1 MNHEY, CDR2 SMNVEV (reference sequence). The CDR3 contains 14 residues. For the CDR3, the DNA is TGTGCCAGCAGTTTACGACAGGGACACACTGAAGCTTTCTTT. Translated, it gives CASSLRQGHTEAFF.

This clone was seen a single time. The rearrangement uses TRBV4-3 and TRBJ1-2, with 10 nucleotides matching TRBD1. Germline assignment: CDR1 LGHNA and CDR2 YSLEER. The trim removed 3 bases at V and 0 bases at J, leaving 4 bases unmatched. This CDR3 comprises 16 residues. The CDR3 region is CASSHTGTGANYGYTF. The CDR3 DNA reads as TGCGCCAGCAGCCATACCGGGACAGGGGCTAACTATGGCTACACCTTC.

This clone was observed a few times. The CDR3 here is CASSLAAVEEKLFF. CDR3 sequence (DNA): TGTGCCAGCAGCTTGGCGGCGGTGGAGGAAAAACTGTTTTTT. The chain couples TRBV5-8 to TRBJ1-4; D is uncertain. Germline-derived CDR1 and CDR2 are SGHTS and YDEGEE. V was shortened by 0 bases and J by 8 bases, with 11 bases between the two germline ends. This CDR3 comprises 14 residues.

The genes are TRBV7-9 and TRBJ1-2; a weak D match, TRBD1 (6 bases). The CDR3 loop spans 17 amino acids. Trimming shortened V by 5 bases and J by 4 bases, and 23 bases separated the two germline ends. CDR1 and CDR2 (germline): SEHNR, FQNEAQ (reference sequence). CDR3 nucleotide sequence: TGTGCCAGCAGCCCAGTGCTGGGGGTCGGCAGGGGCTATGGCTACACCTTC. Encoded protein: CASSPVLGVGRGYGYTF.

The V call is TRBV5-1, the J call TRBJ1-3; D is ambiguous. The CDR3 sequence is 15 residues long. CDR1 and CDR2 from the germline V gene are SGHRS and YFSETQ. Trimming cost V 4 bases and J 4 bases, with 15 bases left between them. The CDR3 loop is CASSLAEGRGNTIYF. CDR3 coding DNA: TGCGCCAGCAGCCTGGCAGAGGGAAGGGGAAACACCATATATTTT.

This chain joins TRBV13 and TRBJ1-1; tentatively, D is TRBD1 (5 bases). Germline V CDR1 and CDR2: PRHDT, FYEKMQ (reference sequence). The CDR3 totals 14 residues. V was clipped by 5 bases and J by 1 base, with 11 bases between them. CDR3 in amino acids: CASSRYTGNTEAFF. CDR3 nucleotides: TGTGCCAGCAGCCGATATACAGGGAACACTGAAGCTTTCTTT.

This chain joins TRBV6-5 and TRBJ1-2; D might be TRBD1 (5 bases). V lost 0 bases, J lost 5 bases, and 13 bases lay in between. The germline gives CDR1 MNHEY, CDR2 SVGAGI. CDR3 length equals 15 residues. The CDR3 reads CASSYSQGMGYGYTF. The DNA of the CDR3 is TGTGCCAGCAGTTACTCTCAGGGAATGGGTTATGGCTACACCTTC.

This chain links TRBV11-2 with TRBJ2-4, with D perhaps matching TRBD2 (5 bases). CDR3 length: 15 residues. Germline-derived CDR1 and CDR2 are SGHAT and FQNNGV. The ends were cut back, 4 bases at V and 5 bases at J, with 15 bases in the middle. The DNA for the CDR3 is TGTGCCAGCAGCTCAGTTTCGGACTGGGAAAACATTCAGTACTTC. It encodes CASSSVSDWENIQYF.

This clone has a handful of counts. The V call is TRBV6-2 or TRBV6-3, the J call TRBJ1-1, with D hard to call. In germline, CDR1 is MNHEY, CDR2 SVGEGT. The V end was cut by 5 bases, the J end by 1 base, with 11 bases between. The CDR3 is 14 residues long. CDR3 bases: TGTGCCAGCAGTACTCAGACGGGGAACACTGAAGCTTTCTTT. Its translation: CASSTQTGNTEAFF.

V gene TRBV7-2 combines with J gene TRBJ2-7, with 13 bases identical to TRBD2. Germline CDR1 is SGHTA and CDR2 is FQGNSA. The CDR3 is 16 amino acids. V dropped 5 bases and J dropped 0; count of bases not matched to a gene: 4. The CDR3 loop is CASSRTSGSISYEQYF. CDR3 nucleotides: TGTGCCAGCAGCCGGACTAGCGGGAGTATCTCCTACGAGCAGTACTTC.

The chain joins TRBV29-1 to TRBJ1-5, with D unclear. The CDR3 spans 16 residues. Per germline, CDR1 SQVTM and CDR2 ANQGSEA. The V gene lost 0 bases and the J gene lost 0 bases, with 12 bases spanning the gap. The CDR3 is CSVEDGQQDSNQPQHF. DNA of the CDR3: TGCAGCGTTGAAGACGGTCAGCAGGATAGCAATCAGCCCCAGCATTTT.

The rearrangement links TRBV11-2 to TRBJ2-7; D call uncertain. The V and J ends lost 0 bases and 5 bases respectively, with 8 bases between them. Germline loops: CDR1 SGHAT, CDR2 FQNNGV. This CDR3 region has 13 residues. Here the CDR3 reads CASSLEHIHEQYF. The DNA of the CDR3 is TGTGCCAGCAGCTTAGAACACATCCACGAGCAGTACTTC.

This sequence joins TRBV19 and TRBJ2-3, with 11 positions matching TRBD2. Germline loops: CDR1 LNHDA, CDR2 SQIVND (reference sequence). V was pared by 3 bases and J by 4 bases, with 6 bases of the junction left unmatched. The CDR3 spans 16 residues. The CDR3, as DNA: TGTGCCAGTAGTATGGCTAGCGGGAGGAGGGCAGATACGCAGTATTTT. It translates to CASSMASGRRADTQYF.